Below are 28 T cell receptor beta chains sequenced from a single sample in a study of identical twins. TCRdb re-analysed the 5' RACE reads in MiXCR, keeping a single row per CDR3 protein. The sample includes some 600,000 distinct CDR3 sequences, about 7.6% of them seen just once. This same sample was also taken into another study, of yellow fever vaccine responses in identical twins.

The sequenced sample consisted of PBMCs. All receptors come from a woman between 18 and 29 years old in good health.

At least ten counts were recorded for this clonotype. The gene calls are TRBV12-3 or TRBV12-4 and TRBJ2-2; 8 bases are shared with TRBD1. This CDR3 comprises 15 residues. V shed 6 bases, J shed 0 bases, and the junction held 3 bases outside the gene matches. The CDR3 sequence is CASSDRGANTGELFF. Here the CDR3 DNA reads TGTGCCAGCAGCGACAGGGGTGCGAACACCGGGGAGCTGTTTTTT.

The chain recombines TRBV12-3 or TRBV12-4 with TRBJ2-1, with 11 bases that match TRBD2. The J segment lost 6 bases and the V segment lost 9 bases, leaving 7 bases of the junction unmatched. The CDR3 contains 14 residues. DNA for the CDR3: TGTGCCAGTCTCCTAGCGGGAGGCGTCAATGAGCAGTTCTTC. Its translation: CASLLAGGVNEQFF.

Only a few counts were recorded for this clonotype. J is TRBJ2-6 and V is TRBV4-1, with TRBD1 matching over 8 bases. V lost 6 bases to trimming and J lost 4 bases; unmatched junction nucleotides: 2. CDR3 length equals 14 residues. CDR1 is MGHRA, CDR2 YSYEKL, per germline. CDR3 loop: CASRRQGGANVLTF. CDR3 nucleotide sequence: TGCGCCAGCAGGCGACAGGGGGGGGCCAACGTCCTGACTTTC.

This clonotype was seen more than once but under ten times. The V gene is TRBV20-1, the J gene TRBJ2-6; TRBD2 matches 7 bases. This CDR3 contains 15 residues. The germline gives CDR1 DFQATT, CDR2 SNEGSKA (reference sequence). Trimming at V came to 6 bases and at J to 1 base, leaving 6 bases not matched to a gene. The CDR3 protein is CSAPLSGSGANVLTF. In nucleotides, the CDR3 is TGCAGTGCACCTCTTAGCGGGTCTGGGGCCAACGTCCTGACTTTC.

This clonotype was counted only a few times. The chain employs TRBV12-3 or TRBV12-4 and TRBJ2-5; D possibly corresponds to TRBD1 (5 bases). V was pared by 2 bases and J by 4 bases, with 14 bases between. This CDR3 region has 15 residues. The CDR3 DNA is TGTGCCAGCAGTTTATCCCAGGGTCTACGAGAGACCCAGTACTTC. Translating it yields CASSLSQGLRETQYF.

This clonotype showed up just a few times. The rearrangement joins TRBV6-5 to TRBJ1-1; D might be TRBD1 (5 bases). There are 14 residues in the CDR3. Trimming shortened V by 4 bases and J by 0 bases, and 9 bases separated the two germline ends. The germline V gene has CDR1 MNHEY and CDR2 SVGAGI. CDR3 sequence reads: CASSSGELNTEAFF. The CDR3 nucleotides read TGTGCCAGCAGTTCGGGGGAATTGAACACTGAAGCTTTCTTT.

The sample holds one count of this clonotype. This chain uses TRBV29-1 with TRBJ2-2; D may be TRBD1 or TRBD2 (5 bases each). V was pared by 3 bases and J by 0 bases, with 17 bases between. Germline lookup yields CDR1 SQVTM and CDR2 ANQGSEA. The CDR3 has 17 residues. CDR3 in DNA: TGCAGCGTTGAGGTTTGGGAGACAGAGGCGAACACCGGGGAGCTGTTTTTT. This codes for CSVEVWETEANTGELFF.

This clonotype has just a few counts. The chain links TRBV3-1 to TRBJ1-5; possible D gene TRBD1, 5 bases. Per germline, CDR1 LGHDT and CDR2 YNNKEL (reference sequence). CDR3 size: 14 residues. The V gene lost 0 bases and the J gene lost 4 bases, with 7 bases spanning the gap. The CDR3 loop reads CASSQEGLNQPQHF. For the CDR3, the DNA is TGTGCCAGCAGCCAAGAGGGGCTAAATCAGCCCCAGCATTTT.

A few counts support this clonotype. This chain joins TRBV24-1 and TRBJ2-2, with 8 bases aligning to TRBD1. The ends lost 4 bases at V and 4 bases at J; junction bases unmatched: 10. This CDR3 comprises 17 residues. From germline, CDR1 is KGHDR and CDR2 SFDVKD. The CDR3 loop is CATSEGRQGPGTGELFF. The CDR3 region has the DNA TGTGCCACCAGTGAAGGTCGACAGGGGCCGGGCACCGGGGAGCTGTTTTTT.

The sample holds a few counts of this clonotype. The rearrangement links TRBV20-1 to TRBJ2-5, with 12 positions matching TRBD2. The CDR3 contains 14 residues. Germline V CDR1 and CDR2: DFQATT, SNEGSKA (reference sequence). The junction had 6 bases not matched to a gene; V was cut back by 5 bases and J by 5 bases. The CDR3 region is CSAGLAGGWETQYF. The CDR3 coding sequence is TGCAGTGCTGGGCTAGCGGGGGGGTGGGAGACCCAGTACTTC.

This clonotype has a count of ten or more. The chain couples TRBV12-3 or TRBV12-4 to TRBJ1-1, with D unresolved. Trimming pared 3 bases from V and 1 base from J, leaving 12 bases between. This CDR3 comprises 15 residues. The CDR3 region has the DNA TGTGCCAGCAGTTTTACGGTACAGCCGAACACTGAAGCTTTCTTT. This codes for CASSFTVQPNTEAFF.

The chain uses TRBV21-1 and TRBJ2-7; the DNA was not compared with TRBD1, the D call given in the table. TRBV21-1 is classified as a pseudogene. This CDR3 is 16 amino acids long. The CDR3 loop is CASSTFGFRGGGEQYF. DNA for the CDR3: TGTGCCAGCAGCACCTTCGGGTTCAGGGGGGGGGGCGAGCAGTACTTC.

This clonotype was detected ten times or more. The chain has TRBV7-8 and TRBJ2-5; D remains unclear. Germline CDR1 is SGHVS and CDR2 is FQNEAQ. The length of the CDR3 is 12 residues. Between the trimmed V and J ends, which lost 0 bases and 5 bases, there was a span of 4 bases. The chain's CDR3 is CASSLAWETQYF. CDR3 DNA: TGTGCCAGCAGCTTAGCGTGGGAGACCCAGTACTTC.

The rearrangement uses TRBV4-1 and TRBJ1-3; D not certain. The CDR3 has 17 residues. V lost 0 bases, J lost 4 bases, and 16 bases lay in between. Germline CDR1 is MGHRA and CDR2 is YSYEKL. Here the CDR3 DNA reads TGCGCCAGCAGCCAAGATTATGGGCCTGGGAGAGGAAACACCATATATTTT. Encoded protein: CASSQDYGPGRGNTIYF.

This clonotype has ten or more counts. The V call is TRBV21-1, the J call TRBJ2-2; the DNA was not used to check the table's D call, TRBD2. TRBV21-1 is marked as a pseudogene. This CDR3 has 15 amino acids. The CDR3 is CASSKSALAPGELFF. In nucleotides, the CDR3 is TGTGCCAGCAGCAAATCGGCGCTAGCACCCGGGGAGCTGTTTTTT.

This rearrangement joins TRBV28 to TRBJ1-2; possibly TRBD1 for D (6 bases). The CDR3 consists of 13 residues. Germline V lookup: CDR1 MDHEN, CDR2 SYDVKM. The V gene lost 10 bases and the J gene lost 4 bases, with 16 bases spanning the gap. The CDR3 nucleotides read TGTGCCATCGGGGGGGCGGCGGTCTATGGCTACACCTTC. Its translation is CAIGGAAVYGYTF.

A few counts support this clonotype. The V gene is TRBV7-2, the J gene TRBJ2-7; unclear D gene. Germline V gives CDR1 SGHTA, CDR2 FQGNSA. V lost 6 bases to trimming and J lost 3 bases, with 18 bases between them. The CDR3 sequence is 15 residues long. CDR3 loop: CASSPSGMGFYEQYF. DNA of the CDR3: TGTGCCAGCAGTCCGAGTGGGATGGGTTTCTACGAGCAGTACTTC.

This rearrangement joins TRBV7-9 to TRBJ2-3, with D perhaps matching TRBD2 (5 bases). V dropped 3 bases and J dropped 7 bases, with 17 bases sitting between them. CDR3 size: 15 residues. Germline CDR1 reads SEHNR; CDR2 reads FQNEAQ (reference sequence). The DNA for the CDR3 is TGTGCCAGCAGCTTTACAAATCTACTAGGCAATACGCAGTATTTT. Protein: CASSFTNLLGNTQYF.

This clonotype has a handful of counts. The chain recombines TRBV4-1 with TRBJ1-2; 7 bases line up with TRBD1. The CDR3 has 16 residues. Germline-derived CDR1 and CDR2 are MGHRA and YSYEKL. The ends lost 5 bases at V and 0 bases at J; junction bases unmatched: 9. CDR3 bases: TGCGCCAGCAGCTTACGAGACAGGGTCGCTAACTATGGCTACACCTTC. Protein product: CASSLRDRVANYGYTF.

The J gene is TRBJ2-5, the V gene TRBV7-9; no definite D call. CDR1 and CDR2 (germline): SEHNR, FQNEAQ (reference sequence). Trimming removed 1 base from V and 7 bases from J, with 10 bases in between. The CDR3 is made up of 13 amino acids. The CDR3 sequence: CASSLESSVTQYF. CDR3 DNA sequence: TGTGCCAGCAGCTTAGAGTCCTCCGTGACCCAGTACTTC.

This clonotype was counted between two and nine times. This chain connects TRBV29-1 to TRBJ2-1, with TRBD1 as a possible D gene (5 bases). V was cut by 7 bases and J by 4 bases, with 11 bases left in between. The germline V gene encodes CDR1 SQVTM and CDR2 ANQGSEA. The CDR3 totals 12 residues. The DNA of the CDR3 is TGCAGCGGCAACACAGGATACAATGAGCAGTTCTTC. Translated, it gives CSGNTGYNEQFF.

This clonotype was picked up many times. The chain couples TRBV3-1 to TRBJ2-1, with TRBD2 identical over 7 bases. Per germline, CDR1 LGHDT and CDR2 YNNKEL (reference sequence). With 5 bases clipped from V and 1 base from J, the junction kept 8 bases outside the gene matches. CDR3 length: 16 amino acids. The CDR3 spells CASSELAKYSYNEQFF. CDR3 in DNA: TGTGCCAGCAGCGAACTAGCGAAATATTCCTACAATGAGCAGTTCTTC.

This clonotype was observed at least ten times. The V and J genes are TRBV20-1 and TRBJ2-7, with D perhaps TRBD2 (6 bases). The V and J ends lost 0 bases and 2 bases respectively, with 14 bases between them. The CDR3 has 15 residues. The germline V gene encodes CDR1 DFQATT and CDR2 SNEGSKA (reference sequence). CDR3 residues: CSARDLGREAYEQYF. DNA for the CDR3: TGCAGTGCTAGAGATCTCGGGCGGGAAGCCTACGAGCAGTACTTC.

This clonotype has ten or more counts. The chain couples TRBV11-1 to TRBJ2-3; the match to TRBD2 covers 8 bases. J was trimmed by 4 bases and V by 4 bases; bases with no gene match: 22. Germline CDR1 and CDR2: SGHAT and FQDESV (reference sequence). The CDR3 consists of 20 residues. The CDR3 spells CASSSRVGSGINRGADTQYF. The CDR3, as DNA: TGTGCCAGCAGCTCTAGAGTGGGTAGCGGGATCAACCGGGGTGCAGATACGCAGTATTTT.

This clonotype has at least ten counts. The chain carries TRBV24-1 and TRBJ2-2; 10 positions agree with TRBD1. This CDR3 region has 18 residues. The germline gives CDR1 KGHDR, CDR2 SFDVKD. Trimming cost V 2 bases and J 5 bases; bases outside gene matches: 10. The CDR3 DNA reads TGTGCCACCAGTGATTCGGCTACCGGGACAGGGGCTACCGGGGAGCTGTTTTTT. Its translation is CATSDSATGTGATGELFF.

In its sample, this clonotype was seen many times. V usage is TRBV3-1 and J usage is TRBJ2-1; D is perhaps TRBD1 (6 bases). The CDR3 contains 15 residues. V was trimmed by 4 bases and J by 9 bases, leaving 19 bases between them. Germline V gene data show CDR1 as LGHDT and CDR2 as YNNKEL (reference sequence). The CDR3 spells CASSPQDSSSSEQFF. CDR3 coding DNA: TGTGCCAGCAGCCCCCAGGACAGTTCGTCCAGTGAGCAGTTCTTC.

The chain combines TRBV7-9 with TRBJ2-2; D unresolved. CDR3 length: 15 amino acids. Trimming cost V 3 bases and J 2 bases, with 10 bases left between them. Germline V lookup: CDR1 SEHNR, CDR2 FQNEAQ (reference sequence). CDR3 residues: CASSFQSKNTGELFF. The DNA for the CDR3 is TGTGCCAGCAGCTTCCAGTCCAAAAACACCGGGGAGCTGTTTTTT.

The rearrangement uses TRBV24-1 and TRBJ2-3; tentative D call: TRBD2 (6 bases). Germline V gene data show CDR1 as KGHDR and CDR2 as SFDVKD. The length of the CDR3 is 14 residues. Trimming pared 4 bases from V and 7 bases from J, leaving 14 bases between. DNA of the CDR3: TGTGCCACCAGTGACCCGACTAGATCAAATACGCAGTATTTT. The encoded protein is CATSDPTRSNTQYF.